This TCR beta chain originates from a study of T-cell memory formation after mild COVID-19. Study results and limitations: Confirmation of SARS-CoV-2 specificity was lacking for second-wave clones peaking day 37. While clones contracting from day 15 to 85 were balanced between CD4 and CD8, later expanders leaned CD4+. The study found contracting CD4+ clones mainly in CM and EM and contracting CD8+ clones in EMRA.

This clonotype was picked up a small number of times. Antigen unknown. TCR alpha and TCR beta cDNA libraries carrying sample barcodes and UMIs were produced by 5'RACE using constant-segment primers. MiXCR was run by TCRdb on the 5' RACE reads, yielding one entry per CDR3 protein. The data contain more than 300,000 distinct CDR3 sequences, 20% to 25% of them seen just once; the ten biggest clones take up around 23%. Sequenced: PBMCs or a T cell subset sorted from them (not recorded which). This receptor was taken from a man aged 18-30 years who had mild COVID-19 (a few samples of this study predate the infection). Cell type and time point are not known.

The DNA for the CDR3 is TGTGCCAGCAGCCGGGGGAGGCGGGGGGAGTACCAAGAGACCCAGTACTTC. Amino acids: CASSRGRRGEYQETQYF. V usage is TRBV7-2 and J usage is TRBJ2-5, with 8 bases that match TRBD2. This CDR3 has 17 amino acids. Germline V gene sequence: CDR1 SGHTA, CDR2 FQGNSA. With V trimmed by 5 bases and J by 0 bases, 11 bases remained unmatched.